Below are 17 T cell receptor beta chains sequenced from a single sample in a study of radiotherapy plus CTLA-4 blockade in lung cancer. The repertoire was sequenced with immunoSEQ multiplex PCR; TCRdb's copy has only in-frame clones and lacks some. The repertoire holds 90,000 to 100,000 clones, with under 85% as singletons. This specimen consisted of peripheral blood, obtained from a patient treated with radiotherapy plus ipilimumab. The receptors originated from a human donor with non-small cell lung cancer who had a partial response to radiotherapy plus ipilimumab. Some clones in this sample may be carry-over from other donors' samples.

This rearrangement joins TRBV5-1 to TRBJ1-6; 9 nucleotides align to TRBD1. The length of the CDR3 is 15 residues. The germline V gene encodes CDR1 SGHRS and CDR2 YFSETQ. Trimming at V came to 2 bases and at J to 9 bases, leaving 6 bases not matched to a gene. CDR3 bases: TGCGCCAGCAGCTTAGGGACAGGGATGGCTTCACCCCTCCACTTT. Translated, it gives CASSLGTGMASPLHF.

This chain connects TRBV7-2 to TRBJ2-7; TRBD2 aligns across 14 bases. This CDR3 has 17 residues. Germline CDR1 reads SGHTA; CDR2 reads FQGNSA. V trimming: 6 bases; J trimming: 1 base; junction bases outside the gene matches: 8. The CDR3 region is CASRTGTSGGSSYEQYF. The CDR3 nucleotides are TGTGCCAGCAGGACCGGGACTAGCGGGGGATCATCCTACGAGCAGTACTTC.

Sample share makes this clone medium-sized (0.01 to 0.1%). This chain joins TRBV19 and TRBJ1-6; 11 bases line up with TRBD1. Germline CDR1 reads LNHDA; CDR2 reads SQIVND (reference sequence). The junction had 7 bases not matched to a gene; V was cut back by 4 bases and J by 8 bases. The CDR3 is 16 amino acids. The CDR3, as DNA: TGTGCCAGTAGTACCGGACAGGGGGCGCCTTATTCACCCCTCCACTTT. Residues: CASSTGQGAPYSPLHF.

V is TRBV7-9 and J is TRBJ1-1; D uncertain. Germline lookup yields CDR1 SEHNR and CDR2 FQNEAQ (reference sequence). This CDR3 comprises 11 residues. The ends were cut back, 2 bases at V and 5 bases at J, with 3 bases in the middle. CDR3 coding DNA: TGTGCCAGCAGCTTACAAACTGAAGCTTTCTTT. Translated: CASSLQTEAFF.

This clone was found a few times. The rearrangement joins TRBV6-4 to TRBJ1-5; no definite D call. CDR1 MRHNA and CDR2 SNTAGT come from the germline V gene. Trimming pared 5 bases from V and 4 bases from J, leaving 12 bases between. This CDR3 spans 14 amino acids. CDR3 nucleotide sequence: TGTGCCAGCAGTTATTTCCAGACAAATCAGCCCCAGCATTTT. As protein: CASSYFQTNQPQHF.

This chain connects TRBV7-2 to TRBJ2-2; no firm D call. The CDR3 has 15 amino acids. Germline values: CDR1 SGHTA, CDR2 FQGNSA. The V and J ends lost 2 bases and 0 bases respectively, with 7 bases between them. In nucleotides, the CDR3 is TGTGCCAGCAGCTTAACAGCATCGAACACCGGGGAGCTGTTTTTT. This gives the protein CASSLTASNTGELFF.

The V call is TRBV5-4, the J call TRBJ2-7, with 9 bases that match TRBD2. CDR3 length: 14 amino acids. The V gene's germline CDR1 is SGHNT and CDR2 YYREEE (reference sequence). With V trimmed by 4 bases and J by 0 bases, 2 bases remained unmatched. CDR3 DNA sequence: TGTGCCAGCAGCCCGCGGGGGGGCTCCTACGAGCAGTACTTC. Translating it yields CASSPRGGSYEQYF.

This sequence joins TRBV18 and TRBJ1-2, with 12 nucleotides matching TRBD1. The CDR3 has 18 amino acids. With 6 bases clipped from V and 0 bases from J, the junction kept 11 bases outside the gene matches. The germline gives CDR1 KGHSH, CDR2 LQKENI. This CDR3 reads CASSPTPGTGGANYGYTF. As DNA, the CDR3 is TGTGCCAGCTCTCCGACACCCGGGACAGGGGGCGCTAACTATGGCTACACCTTC.

In this sample, this clone turned up a few times. This chain links TRBV7-9 with TRBJ1-5, with TRBD1 matching over 8 bases. This CDR3 has 15 amino acids. The V and J ends lost 5 bases and 4 bases, in that order; junction bases with no gene match: 7. Germline V gene data show CDR1 as SEHNR and CDR2 as FQNEAQ (reference sequence). CDR3 DNA: TGTGCCAGCAGCAGAGGGGGACAGGAGAATCAGCCCCAGCATTTT. Its protein is CASSRGGQENQPQHF.

Notes on this clone: One end of the junction fails to match germline, which may point to a read error. The rearrangement uses TRBV7-8 and TRBJ2-7; 9 bases map to TRBD2. CDR3 length equals 19 residues. Germline V gene data show CDR1 as SGHVS and CDR2 as FQNEAQ. Written as DNA, the CDR3 is TGTGCCAGCACCTTACCATTCGGGACTAGCATAAGTGCCTCCTACGAGCAGTACTTC. This translates into CASTLPFGTSISASYEQYF.

The chain joins TRBV2 to TRBJ2-7, with TRBD1 matching 9 bases. This CDR3 has 14 residues. From germline, CDR1 is SNHLY and CDR2 FYNNEI. With V trimmed by 10 bases and J by 5 bases, 12 bases remained unmatched. CDR3: CATATDRGTDEQYF. CDR3 coding DNA: TGTGCCACCGCAACGGACAGGGGAACGGACGAGCAGTACTTC.

The rearrangement joins TRBV25-1 to TRBJ1-2, with unresolved D. V gave up 3 bases and J gave up 3 bases, with 5 bases separating them. From germline, CDR1 is MGHDK and CDR2 SYGVNS. CDR3 length: 12 amino acids. CDR3: CASSDTDYGYTF. The CDR3 nucleotides are TGTGCCAGCAGTGATACAGACTATGGCTACACCTTC.

The chain recombines TRBV11-2 with TRBJ2-7; a weak D match, TRBD2 (5 bases). Germline V CDR1 and CDR2: SGHAT, FQNNGV. This CDR3 is built from 13 residues. V was clipped by 4 bases and J by 1 base, with 8 bases between them. CDR3: CASSSGLSYEQYF. The CDR3 region has the DNA TGTGCCAGCAGCTCCGGACTTTCCTACGAGCAGTACTTC.

The V call is TRBV10-3, the J call TRBJ2-7; 10 positions agree with TRBD1. CDR3 size: 14 residues. After removal of 6 bases from V and 5 bases from J, the junction contained 7 bases not matched to a gene. From germline, CDR1 is ENHRY and CDR2 SYGVKD. The CDR3 nucleotides are TGTGCCATCAGGTCCGCGACAGGGGGCGACGAGCAGTACTTC. As protein: CAIRSATGGDEQYF.

This clone was seen a few times. The chain recombines TRBV10-1 with TRBJ1-1, with D perhaps matching TRBD1 (5 bases). Germline CDR1 and CDR2: WNHNN and SYGVQD (reference sequence). Deletions cut 2 bases from V and 11 bases from J, with 15 bases between. The CDR3 has 13 residues. In nucleotides, the CDR3 is TGCGCCAGCAGTGAGAGCAGCCGGGGGTATGCTTTCTTT. Protein: CASSESSRGYAFF.

For this clone: An end of the junction does not agree with germline; a read error may underlie this. The J gene is TRBJ2-5, the V gene TRBV30; TRBD2 matches at 8 bases. CDR1 is GTSNPN and CDR2 is SVGIG in the germline V gene (reference sequence). This CDR3 has 15 amino acids. The CDR3 sequence is CAWGVGSGVAGPQYF. CDR3 sequence (DNA): TGTGCCTGGGGTGTAGGTAGCGGGGTTGCAGGGCCCCAGTACTTC.

This clone has a handful of counts. The V and J genes are TRBV28 and TRBJ2-2; D may be TRBD1 (6 bases). The CDR3 is 14 residues long. Germline V gene data show CDR1 as MDHEN and CDR2 as SYDVKM. V gave up 6 bases and J gave up 6 bases, with 14 bases separating them. CDR3 DNA sequence: TGTGCCAGCAGAAAACAGGGTCACGCCGGGGAGCTGTTTTTT. Its translation is CASRKQGHAGELFF.